This T cell receptor beta chain derives from a study of regulatory T cells in long-lasting Graves disease. Study-wide results and limits: Favored usage of TRBV28, TRBJ1-2 and TRBJ2-5 was recorded in persistent disease. More public clonotypes were shared by persistent patients (around 2,800) than by new patients (around 990).

A remark on this clonotype: Its antigen is still unknown. With a much larger clone just one base away, this may be a read error.

Trimming pared 10 bases from V and 5 bases from J, leaving 12 bases between. Germline assignment: CDR1 MNHNS and CDR2 SASEGT. The CDR3 has 11 amino acids. The time point was: newly diagnosed GD, antithyroid drugs for less than 3 months. PBMC-extracted RNA yielded the TCR library. CDR3-region Arm-PCR and iRepertoire HTBI primers produced the TCR beta libraries. Using its own MiXCR run on the multiplex PCR reads, TCRdb lists one record per CDR3 protein. This table holds hundreds of thousands of distinct CDR3 sequences, about 15% found once. The sample was also linked to a second study, of T cells in Graves' hyperthyroidism and ophthalmopathy.

Sequencing was performed on peripheral blood mononuclear cells (PBMCs), taken at new diagnosis, from a patient treated with antithyroid drugs. The chain joins TRBV6-1 to TRBJ2-7, with TRBD2 as a possible D gene (6 bases). The origin of this receptor is a woman under 40 with Graves disease. The CDR3 is CAIWGVHEQYF. The CDR3 DNA reads TGTGCCATTTGGGGGGTCCACGAGCAGTACTTC.